The source of this TCR beta chain is a study of blood T cells in healthy people across ages. Study conclusions and caveats: The study lacked donor CMV status, which possibly confounded expanded clonotype changes.

In regard to this clonotype: No antigen is known for it.

Germline V gives CDR1 MNHEY, CDR2 SVGAGI. The CDR3 is 16 amino acids. V shed 4 bases, J shed 8 bases, and the junction held 13 bases outside the gene matches. Then a second PCR, running roughly 7 to 11 cycles, was carried out with a sample-barcoded 5' primer and a J-beta primer mix. One entry per CDR3 protein results from TCRdb running MiXCR on the 5' RACE reads. The table includes more than 500,000 distinct CDR3 sequences, 25% to 30% detected once. Donors were healthy Caucasian individuals from Russia aged roughly 6 to 95. This TCR was sampled from a woman in her sixties or seventies in good health. Sequenced material: blood. This chain uses TRBV6-5 with TRBJ2-1; 8 bases agree with TRBD1. The DNA for the CDR3 is TGTGCCAGCAGTTCTCCTTGGACAGGGAAGTATGATGAGCAGTTCTTC. Protein sequence: CASSSPWTGKYDEQFF.